The T cell receptor beta chain described here comes from a study of T cell changes during pregnancy in multiple sclerosis. The data were produced by immunoSEQ multiplex PCR, yet TCRdb's version contains in-frame clones alone and is incomplete. The sample yields around 56,000 clones, around 90% seen once. The CDR3 covers 15 residues. V shed 4 bases, J shed 1 base, and the junction held 7 bases outside the gene matches. The germline V gene encodes CDR1 SGHRS and CDR2 YFSETQ. This chain links TRBV5-1 with TRBJ2-5, with 7 nucleotides matching TRBD1. Sequenced material: peripheral blood, taken in the third trimester of pregnancy. The source of this sequence is a female donor in good health, enrolled as a control in a pregnancy study. The CDR3 coding sequence is TGCGCCAGCAGCAACCCGAGACAGGGCCAAGAGACCCAGTACTTC. Its translation is CASSNPRQGQETQYF.